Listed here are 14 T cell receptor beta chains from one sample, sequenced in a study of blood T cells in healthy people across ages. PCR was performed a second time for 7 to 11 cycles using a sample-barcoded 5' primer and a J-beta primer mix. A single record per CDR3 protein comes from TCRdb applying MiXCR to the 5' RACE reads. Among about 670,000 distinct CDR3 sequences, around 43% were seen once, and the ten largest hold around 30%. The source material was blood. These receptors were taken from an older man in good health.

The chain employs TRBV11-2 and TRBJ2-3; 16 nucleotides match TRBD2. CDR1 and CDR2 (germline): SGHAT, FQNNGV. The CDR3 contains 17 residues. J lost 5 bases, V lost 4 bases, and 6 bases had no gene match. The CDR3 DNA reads TGTGCCAGCAGCTCCGGGACTAGCGGGAGGGGAGGAGATACGCAGTATTTT. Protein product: CASSSGTSGRGGDTQYF.

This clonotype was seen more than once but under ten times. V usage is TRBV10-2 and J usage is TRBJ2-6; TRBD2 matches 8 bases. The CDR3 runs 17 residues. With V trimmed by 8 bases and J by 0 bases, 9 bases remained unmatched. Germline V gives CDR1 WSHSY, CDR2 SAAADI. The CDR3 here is CASGLRGVASGANVLTF. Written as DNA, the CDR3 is TGCGCCAGCGGCCTGCGGGGGGTGGCCTCTGGGGCCAACGTCCTGACTTTC.

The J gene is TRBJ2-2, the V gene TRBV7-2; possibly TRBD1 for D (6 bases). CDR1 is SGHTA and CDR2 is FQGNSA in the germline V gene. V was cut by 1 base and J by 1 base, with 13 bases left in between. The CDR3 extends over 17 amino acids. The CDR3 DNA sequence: TGTGCCAGCAGCTTAGTGGGGGCGCGACTGAACACCGGGGAGCTGTTTTTT. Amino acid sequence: CASSLVGARLNTGELFF. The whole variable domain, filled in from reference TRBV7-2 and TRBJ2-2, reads GAGVSQSPSNKVTEKGKDVELRCDPISGHTALYWYRQSLGQGLEFLIYFQGNSAPDKSGLPSDRFSAERTGGSVSTLTIQRTQQEDSAVYLCASSLVGARLNTGELFFGEGSRLTVL.

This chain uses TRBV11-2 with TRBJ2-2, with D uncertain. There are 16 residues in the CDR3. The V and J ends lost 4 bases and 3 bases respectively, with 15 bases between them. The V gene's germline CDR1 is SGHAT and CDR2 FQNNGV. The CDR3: CASSSGVGVDTGELFF. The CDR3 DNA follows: TGTGCCAGCAGCTCAGGCGTGGGTGTGGACACCGGGGAGCTGTTTTTT.

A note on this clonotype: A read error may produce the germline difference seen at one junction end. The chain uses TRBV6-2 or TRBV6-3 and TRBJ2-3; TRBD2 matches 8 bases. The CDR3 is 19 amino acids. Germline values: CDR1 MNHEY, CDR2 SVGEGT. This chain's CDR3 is CACSYPLRTSGSGTDTQYF. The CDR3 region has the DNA TGTGCCTGCAGTTACCCGCTGAGGACCAGCGGGAGCGGCACAGATACGCAGTATTTT.

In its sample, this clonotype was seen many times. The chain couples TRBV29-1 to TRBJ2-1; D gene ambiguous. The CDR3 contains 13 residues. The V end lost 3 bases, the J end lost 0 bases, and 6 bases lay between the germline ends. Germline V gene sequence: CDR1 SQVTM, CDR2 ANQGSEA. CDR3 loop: CSVEPNSYNEQFF. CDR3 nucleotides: TGCAGCGTTGAGCCCAACTCCTACAATGAGCAGTTCTTC.

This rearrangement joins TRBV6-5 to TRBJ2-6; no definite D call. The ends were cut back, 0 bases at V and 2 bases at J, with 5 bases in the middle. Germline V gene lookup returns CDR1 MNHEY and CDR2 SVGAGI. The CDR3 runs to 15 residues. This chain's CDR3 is CASSYSNAGANVLTF. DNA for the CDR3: TGTGCCAGCAGTTACTCGAACGCTGGGGCCAACGTCCTGACTTTC.

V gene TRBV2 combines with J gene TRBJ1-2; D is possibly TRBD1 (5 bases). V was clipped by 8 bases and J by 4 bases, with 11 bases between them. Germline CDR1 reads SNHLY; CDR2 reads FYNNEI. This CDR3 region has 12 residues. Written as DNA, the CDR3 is TGTGCCAGCGGACCGGGGCCCTATGGCTACACCTTC. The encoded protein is CASGPGPYGYTF.

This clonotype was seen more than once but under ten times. The DNA of the CDR3 is TGTGCCAGCAGTCGACTAGTGGCCGAGCAGTACTTC. It yields the protein CASSRLVAEQYF. The V call is TRBV6-2 or TRBV6-3, the J call TRBJ2-7; tentative D call: TRBD2 (6 bases). The CDR3 loop spans 12 amino acids. Trimming took 5 bases from V and 6 from J, leaving 11 bases between them. Germline V CDR1 and CDR2: MNHEY, SVGEGT.

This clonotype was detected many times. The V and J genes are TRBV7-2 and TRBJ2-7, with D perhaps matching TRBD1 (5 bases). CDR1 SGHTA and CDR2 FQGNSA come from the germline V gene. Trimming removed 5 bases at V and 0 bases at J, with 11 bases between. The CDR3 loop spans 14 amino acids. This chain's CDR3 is CASSPGPSSYEQYF. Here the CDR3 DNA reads TGTGCCAGCAGCCCAGGGCCCAGCTCCTACGAGCAGTACTTC.

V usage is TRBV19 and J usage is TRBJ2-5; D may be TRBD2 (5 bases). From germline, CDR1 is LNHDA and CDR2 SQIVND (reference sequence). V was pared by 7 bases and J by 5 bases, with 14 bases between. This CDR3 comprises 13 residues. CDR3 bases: TGTGCCAGTACCACGAGGCCGGGGGAGACCCAGTACTTC. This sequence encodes CASTTRPGETQYF. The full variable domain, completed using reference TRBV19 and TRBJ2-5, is DGGITQSPKYLFRKEGQNVTLSCEQNLNHDAMYWYRQDPGQGLRLIYYSQIVNDFQKGDIAEGYSVSREKKESFPLTVTSAQKNPTAFYLCASTTRPGETQYFGPGTRLLVL.

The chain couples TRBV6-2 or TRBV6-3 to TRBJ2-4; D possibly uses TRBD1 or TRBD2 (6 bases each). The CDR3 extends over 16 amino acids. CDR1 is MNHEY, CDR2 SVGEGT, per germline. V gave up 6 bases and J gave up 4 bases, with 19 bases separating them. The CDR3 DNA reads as TGTGCCAGCAGCCGCCGGGGGCAGGTAGAGAAAAACATTCAGTACTTC. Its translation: CASSRRGQVEKNIQYF.

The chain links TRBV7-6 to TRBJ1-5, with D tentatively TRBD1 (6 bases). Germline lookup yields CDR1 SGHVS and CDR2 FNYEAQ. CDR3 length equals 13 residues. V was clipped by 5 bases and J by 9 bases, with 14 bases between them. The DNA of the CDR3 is TGTGCCAGCAGCCCTTTAGGGGGTATGCCCCAGCATTTT. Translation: CASSPLGGMPQHF.

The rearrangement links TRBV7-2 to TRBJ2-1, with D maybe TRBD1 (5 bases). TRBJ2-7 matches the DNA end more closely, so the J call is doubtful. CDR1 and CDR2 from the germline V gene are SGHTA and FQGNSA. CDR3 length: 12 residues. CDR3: CASSRGYNEQYF. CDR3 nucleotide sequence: TGTGCCAGCAGCAGGGGATACAATGAGCAGTACTTC.